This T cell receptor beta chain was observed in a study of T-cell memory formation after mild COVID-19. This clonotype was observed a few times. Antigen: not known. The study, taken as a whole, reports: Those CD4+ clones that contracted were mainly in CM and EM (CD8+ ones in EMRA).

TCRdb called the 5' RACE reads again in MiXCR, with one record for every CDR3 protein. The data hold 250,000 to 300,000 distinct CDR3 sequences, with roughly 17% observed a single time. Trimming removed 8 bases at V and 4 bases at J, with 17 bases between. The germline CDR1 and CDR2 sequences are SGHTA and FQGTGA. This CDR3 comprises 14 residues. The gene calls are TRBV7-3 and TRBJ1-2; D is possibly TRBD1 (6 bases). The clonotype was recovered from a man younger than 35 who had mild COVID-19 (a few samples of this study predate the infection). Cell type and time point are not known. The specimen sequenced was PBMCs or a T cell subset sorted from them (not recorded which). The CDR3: CASGGSLGTYGYTF. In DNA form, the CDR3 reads TGTGCCAGCGGGGGCTCCCTGGGAACCTATGGCTACACCTTC.